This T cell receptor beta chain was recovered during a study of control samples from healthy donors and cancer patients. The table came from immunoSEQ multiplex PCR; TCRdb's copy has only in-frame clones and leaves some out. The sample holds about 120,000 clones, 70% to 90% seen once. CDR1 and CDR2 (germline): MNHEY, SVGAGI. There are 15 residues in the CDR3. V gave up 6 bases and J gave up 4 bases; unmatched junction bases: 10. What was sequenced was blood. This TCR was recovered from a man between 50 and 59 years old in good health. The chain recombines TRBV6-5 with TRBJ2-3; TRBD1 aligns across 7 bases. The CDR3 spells CASRLYRGSSDTQYF. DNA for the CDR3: TGTGCCAGCAGATTATACAGGGGATCGTCAGATACGCAGTATTTT.